These T cell receptor beta chains were read from a single sample in a study of shared clonotypes between healthy human individuals. Sequenced by immunoSEQ multiplex PCR; TCRdb stores in-frame clones only, minus some. Of millions of clones in the sample, 90% to 95% were seen once. Material for sequencing was naive CD4+ T cells sorted from blood. The receptors here all came from a young man in good health. Each CDR3 is given with its conserved first and last residue. A D gene is named only where the DNA matches it firmly. Only some rows state a clone size, as once, few, many or a class for expanded clones.

J gene | clone size | D gene | V gene | CDR3 DNA | CDR3 protein
TRBJ1-4 | NA | TRBD1 | TRBV11-2 | TGTGCCAGCAGCTGGACAGGCTCAACTAATGAAAAACTGTTTTTT | CASSWTGSTNEKLFF
TRBJ2-3 | NA | TRBD2 | TRBV10-3 | TGTGCCATCAAGTTTACGGGACTAGCGGGAGAGGATACGCAGTATTTT | CAIKFTGLAGEDTQYF
TRBJ1-5 | once | NA | TRBV6-1 | TGTGCCAGCAGTGAAGCGTATCTTTGGGTGGCCTATAGCAATCAGCCCCAGCATTTT | CASSEAYLWVAYSNQPQHF
TRBJ2-1 | once | NA | TRBV7-2 | TGTGCCAGCAGCCTCCCTGGTTATGAGCAGTTCTTC | CASSLPGYEQFF
TRBJ1-1 | NA | NA | TRBV11-2 | TGTGCCAGCAGCTTAGTTCAGGGGTCCACTGAAGCTTTCTTT | CASSLVQGSTEAFF
TRBJ2-7 | NA | TRBD2 | TRBV18 | TGTGCCAGCTCACTAATGACACCAGGCGGGGGCTCCTACGAGCAGTACTTC | CASSLMTPGGGSYEQYF
TRBJ1-6 | NA | NA | TRBV11-2 | TGTGCCAGCAGCTACGAGAAGTATAATTCACCCCTCCACTTT | CASSYEKYNSPLHF
TRBJ2-2 | NA | NA | TRBV19 | TGTGCCAGTAGAAGAGATCGCGGGCAGCGAGGGACCGGGGAGCTGTTTTTT | CASRRDRGQRGTGELFF
TRBJ2-3 | NA | NA | TRBV12-5 | TGTGCTAGTGGTTTGACCCTGGATACGCAGTATTTT | CASGLTLDTQYF
TRBJ2-7 | once | TRBD1 | TRBV5-6 | TGTGCCAGCAGCTTCCGGGACAGGCTCTCCTACGAGCAGTACTTC | CASSFRDRLSYEQYF
TRBJ1-4 | NA | NA | TRBV28 | TGTGCCAGCAGTTTAACGCTCCACGCAACTAATGAAAAACTGTTTTTT | CASSLTLHATNEKLFF
TRBJ2-7 | NA | TRBD2 | TRBV27 | TGTGCCAGCAGTTCGGCGGGAGTAAATGCCTATGAGCAGTACTTC | CASSSAGVNAYEQYF
TRBJ2-3 | NA | TRBD2 | TRBV11-2 | TGTGCCAGCAGCTTAGGTAGCGGGGGCACAGATACGCAGTATTTT | CASSLGSGGTDTQYF
TRBJ2-7 | NA | NA | TRBV5-6 | TGTGCCAGCAGCTCGAGGGGGGTTTTAAGCTCCTACGAGCAGTACTTC | CASSSRGVLSSYEQYF
TRBJ1-4 | NA | NA | TRBV18 | TGTGCCAGCTCCCAGACGACGGCTGCAACTAATGAAAAACTGTTTTTT | CASSQTTAATNEKLFF
TRBJ2-1 | NA | TRBD2 | TRBV5-4 | TGTGCCACCATGGTAGCGGGAGGTAGAGGCCCGTACAATGAGCAGTTCTTC | CATMVAGGRGPYNEQFF
TRBJ2-7 | NA | TRBD1 | TRBV9 | TGTGCCAGCAGCGTAGCTGACAGGGGGGCTCCCTACGAGCAGTACTTC | CASSVADRGAPYEQYF
TRBJ1-6 | NA | TRBD1 | TRBV10-1 | TGCGCCAGCAGGTCTGTTGGAGGGACAGGGTTAAACTCACCCCTCCACTTT | CASRSVGGTGLNSPLHF
TRBJ2-7 | NA | TRBD2 | TRBV2 | TGTGCCAGCACCGCGACTGGGCGGGGGGGCTACGAGCAGTACTTC | CASTATGRGGYEQYF
TRBJ2-2 | NA | NA | TRBV13 | TGTGCCAGCAGCCCGACAAACACCGGGGAGCTGTTTTTT | CASSPTNTGELFF
TRBJ1-2 | NA | NA | TRBV5-4 | TGTGCCAGCATACCGGGCACGGGGGCCTATGGCTACACCTTC | CASIPGTGAYGYTF
TRBJ2-5 | NA | TRBD1 | TRBV6-5 | TGTGCCAGCAGTTACTCCGGACAGGGGAAAGAGACCCAGTACTTC | CASSYSGQGKETQYF
TRBJ1-3 | NA | TRBD1 | TRBV6-5 | TGTGCCAGCAGGGACAGGACAGTGCGAAACACCATATATTTT | CASRDRTVRNTIYF
TRBJ1-6 | once | TRBD1 | TRBV30 | TGTGCCGTAGGTCAGGGGGCGAATTCACCCCTCCACTTT | CAVGQGANSPLHF
TRBJ1-3 | NA | NA | TRBV5-1 | TGCGCCAGCAGCGGTCAGGGGATCTCTGGAAACACCATATATTTT | CASSGQGISGNTIYF
TRBJ1-1 | few | TRBD1 | TRBV10-3 | TGTGCCATCAGTGAAAGCAGGGGGCAGGCTTTCTTT | CAISESRGQAFF
TRBJ1-3 | NA | NA | TRBV14 | TGTGCCAGCAGCGAGGCCCTAAACACCATATATTTT | CASSEALNTIYF
TRBJ1-5 | NA | NA | TRBV27 | TGTGCCAGCAGTTTACCGTCAGAAAATCAGCCCCAGCATTTT | CASSLPSENQPQHF
TRBJ2-1 | once | NA | TRBV25-1 | TGTGCCAGCAGTGAATTCGCAGGGGATCAAAGGAATGAGCAGTTCTTC | CASSEFAGDQRNEQFF
TRBJ2-7 | NA | TRBD1 | TRBV28 | TGTGCCAGCAGTTACCGGGACAGGTACTCCTACGAGCAGTACTTC | CASSYRDRYSYEQYF